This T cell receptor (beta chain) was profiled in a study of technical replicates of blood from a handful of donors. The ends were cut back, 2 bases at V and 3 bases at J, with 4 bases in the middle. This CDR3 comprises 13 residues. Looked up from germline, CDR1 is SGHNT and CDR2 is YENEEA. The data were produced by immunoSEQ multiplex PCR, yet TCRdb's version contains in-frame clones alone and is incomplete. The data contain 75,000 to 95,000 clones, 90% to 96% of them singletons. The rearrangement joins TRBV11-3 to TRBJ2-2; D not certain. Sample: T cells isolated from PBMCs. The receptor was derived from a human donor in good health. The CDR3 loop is CASSLQYTGELFF. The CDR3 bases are TGTGCCAGCAGCTTACAATACACCGGGGAGCTGTTTTTT.